The rows below give T cell receptor beta chains drawn from one sample of a study of cytomegalovirus exposure and HLA in healthy donors. Some clones are missing from TCRdb's copy, which holds only in-frame ones; the method was immunoSEQ multiplex PCR. The sample records under 200,000 clones, approximately 80% being singletons. Sequencing was carried out using PBMCs. Receptors were obtained from a woman aged 45-65 years in good health and CMV-seronegative. Both conserved end residues are part of each CDR3. The D gene is left open where the match is weak. Rows give clone size only sometimes, using once, few, many, or a class for an expanded clone.

J: TRBJ1-6; D: -; length: 16; size: -; V: TRBV11-3; CDR3: CASSRPTSSYNSPLHF; DNA: TGTGCCAGCAGCCGTCCCACGAGCTCCTATAATTCACCCCTCCACTTT
J: TRBJ2-3; D: TRBD1; length: 14; size: -; V: TRBV4-1; CDR3: CASSRDRVTDTQYF; DNA: TGCGCCAGCAGCCGAGACAGGGTAACAGATACGCAGTATTTT
J: TRBJ2-7; D: -; length: 14; size: -; V: TRBV5-1; CDR3: CASSLVRSSYEQYF; DNA: TGCGCCAGCAGCTTGGTCCGGAGCTCCTACGAGCAGTACTTC
J: TRBJ2-7; D: TRBD1; length: 16; size: -; V: TRBV14; CDR3: CASSSGPTGATYEQYF; DNA: TGTGCCAGCAGTTCCGGTCCGACAGGGGCAACCTACGAGCAGTACTTC
J: TRBJ2-2; D: TRBD1; length: 18; size: once; V: TRBV9; CDR3: CASSVVGAGTGTTGELFF; DNA: TGTGCCAGCAGCGTAGTAGGTGCGGGGACAGGAACTACCGGGGAGCTGTTTTTT
J: TRBJ1-2; D: TRBD1; length: 17; size: -; V: TRBV19; CDR3: CASSLKGQGLIGYGYTF; DNA: TGTGCCAGTAGTCTAAAGGGACAGGGATTAATTGGCTATGGCTACACCTTC
J: TRBJ1-2; D: -; length: 12; size: -; V: TRBV6-5; CDR3: CASSAPLAGYTF; DNA: TGTGCCAGCAGCGCCCCATTGGCCGGCTACACCTTC
J: TRBJ1-5; D: -; length: 15; size: -; V: TRBV7-2; CDR3: CASSQWGGGGQPQHF; DNA: TGCGCCAGCAGCCAGTGGGGAGGAGGAGGTCAGCCCCAGCATTTT
J: TRBJ1-6; D: -; length: 16; size: -; V: TRBV4-3; CDR3: CASSQELPAVSSPLHF; DNA: TGCGCCAGCAGCCAAGAACTGCCGGCGGTTAGTTCACCCCTCCACTTT
J: TRBJ2-7; D: TRBD1; length: 14; size: -; V: TRBV5-1; CDR3: CASSEKGAGYEQYF; DNA: TGCGCCAGCAGCGAGAAGGGGGCAGGCTACGAGCAGTACTTC
J: TRBJ2-7; D: TRBD1; length: 15; size: -; V: TRBV29-1; CDR3: CSVGFWGQGSYEQYF; DNA: TGCAGCGTAGGCTTTTGGGGACAGGGATCCTACGAGCAGTACTTC
J: TRBJ1-5; D: -; length: 15; size: -; V: TRBV4-1; CDR3: CASSSLGVVAQPQHF; DNA: TGCGCCAGCAGCTCCCTGGGAGTGGTTGCCCAGCCCCAGCATTTT
J: TRBJ1-5; D: -; length: 13; size: -; V: TRBV6-1; CDR3: CASSLTANQPQHF; DNA: TGTGCCAGCAGCCTGACAGCTAATCAGCCCCAGCATTTT
J: TRBJ1-5; D: -; length: 14; size: -; V: TRBV21-1; CDR3: CASCRDRGNQPQHF; DNA: TGTGCCAGCTGCAGGGACAGGGGAAATCAGCCCCAGCATTTT
J: TRBJ2-1; D: TRBD2; length: 14; size: -; V: TRBV19; CDR3: CATKSGSSYNEQFF; DNA: TGTGCCACCAAGAGCGGGAGTTCCTACAATGAGCAGTTCTTC
J: TRBJ1-4; D: -; length: 15; size: -; V: TRBV28; CDR3: CASSPWGRGNEKLFF; DNA: TGTGCCAGCAGTCCCTGGGGCAGGGGAAATGAAAAACTGTTTTTT
J: TRBJ2-1; D: TRBD2; length: 13; size: -; V: TRBV15; CDR3: CATSTTSQGEQFF; DNA: TGTGCCACCAGCACGACTAGCCAGGGTGAGCAGTTCTTC
J: TRBJ2-7; D: -; length: 12; size: -; V: TRBV11-2; CDR3: CASRPAGPEQYF; DNA: TGTGCCAGCAGACCCGCGGGGCCCGAGCAGTACTTC
J: TRBJ1-5; D: -; length: 14; size: -; V: TRBV5-6; CDR3: CASSRAGVNQPQHF; DNA: TGTGCCAGCAGCCGGGCAGGGGTGAATCAGCCCCAGCATTTT
J: TRBJ1-5; D: -; length: 13; size: -; V: TRBV18; CDR3: CASTAQDNQPQHF; DNA: TGTGCCAGCACAGCCCAGGACAATCAGCCCCAGCATTTT
J: TRBJ1-2; D: -; length: 13; size: few; V: TRBV28; CDR3: CASSLGGYYGYTF; DNA: TGTGCCAGCAGTTTAGGGGGCTACTATGGCTACACCTTC
J: TRBJ2-7; D: TRBD2; length: 18; size: -; V: TRBV4-2; CDR3: CASSQVGLAGEQSYEQYF; DNA: TGTGCCAGCAGCCAAGTTGGGCTAGCGGGGGAGCAGTCCTACGAGCAGTACTTC
J: TRBJ2-7; D: TRBD2; length: 14; size: -; V: TRBV7-8; CDR3: CASSQAFGRAEQYF; DNA: TGTGCCAGCAGCCAAGCGTTCGGGAGGGCCGAGCAGTACTTC
J: TRBJ1-5; D: -; length: 14; size: few; V: TRBV30; CDR3: CAWNLKGGGGPQHF; DNA: TGTGCCTGGAACCTAAAAGGTGGCGGGGGGCCCCAGCATTTT
J: TRBJ2-1; D: TRBD2; length: 14; size: -; V: TRBV29-1; CDR3: CSALSGGAYNEQFF; DNA: TGCAGCGCCCTCTCGGGAGGCGCCTACAATGAGCAGTTCTTC
J: TRBJ2-5; D: -; length: 13; size: once; V: TRBV29-1; CDR3: CGSRTTSQETQYF; DNA: TGCGGCAGCAGGACTACCTCCCAAGAGACCCAGTACTTC
J: TRBJ1-1; D: TRBD1; length: 14; size: -; V: TRBV2; CDR3: CASRADRVNTEAFF; DNA: TGTGCCAGCAGGGCCGACAGGGTGAACACTGAAGCTTTCTTT
J: TRBJ2-7; D: TRBD1; length: 14; size: few; V: TRBV5-6; CDR3: CASSSTGRTYEQYF; DNA: TGTGCCAGCAGCTCGACAGGGAGAACCTACGAGCAGTACTTC
J: TRBJ2-5; D: TRBD2; length: 15; size: -; V: TRBV30; CDR3: CAWSVLAGGQETQYF; DNA: TGTGCCTGGAGTGTGCTAGCGGGGGGCCAAGAGACCCAGTACTTC
J: TRBJ2-7; D: TRBD2; length: 14; size: -; V: TRBV5-1; CDR3: CASSLPTSGYEQYF; DNA: TGCGCCAGCAGCCTGCCGACTAGCGGATACGAGCAGTACTTC
J: TRBJ2-1; D: -; length: 14; size: -; V: TRBV19; CDR3: CASNSASYFNEQFF; DNA: TGTGCCAGTAATTCTGCTAGCTACTTCAATGAGCAGTTCTTC
J: TRBJ2-5; D: TRBD2; length: 16; size: -; V: TRBV11-2; CDR3: CASSHGLAGVGETQYF; DNA: TGTGCCAGCAGCCACGGACTAGCGGGAGTCGGAGAGACCCAGTACTTC
J: TRBJ1-4; D: -; length: 14; size: -; V: TRBV25-1; CDR3: CASSETGLGEKLFF; DNA: TGTGCCAGCAGTGAAACAGGGCTTGGGGAAAAACTGTTTTTT
J: TRBJ2-7; D: TRBD2; length: 12; size: -; V: TRBV30; CDR3: CAWQRGSYEQYF; DNA: TGTGCCTGGCAGCGGGGATCCTACGAGCAGTACTTC
J: TRBJ2-1; D: TRBD2; length: 17; size: -; V: TRBV9; CDR3: CASSRAGTSGRVNEQFF; DNA: TGTGCCAGCAGCCGCGCCGGGACTAGCGGGAGGGTCAATGAGCAGTTCTTC
J: TRBJ2-2; D: -; length: 13; size: -; V: TRBV7-3; CDR3: CASSPTVTGELFF; DNA: TGTGCCAGCAGCCCGACAGTGACCGGGGAGCTGTTTTTT
J: TRBJ1-3; D: -; length: 16; size: -; V: TRBV7-9; CDR3: CASSLVGGSIGNTIYF; DNA: TGTGCCAGCAGCTTAGTAGGAGGGAGTATCGGAAACACCATATATTTT